What follows are 32 T cell receptor beta chains derived from one specimen sequenced in a study of cytomegalovirus exposure and HLA in healthy donors. The PCR was carried out with 60 Vbeta primers and 13 Jbeta primers. Method: immunoSEQ multiplex PCR; TCRdb's copy keeps in-frame clones and lacks some. This table holds some 120,000 clones, 60% to 70% found once. The sample comprised PBMCs. The receptors stem from a woman in her 40s in good health and CMV-seropositive.

The rearrangement links TRBV5-4 to TRBJ1-1; 10 positions agree with TRBD1. Germline trimming cut 4 bases from V and 5 bases from J; bases unmatched to any gene: 5. Germline V gene sequence: CDR1 SGHNT, CDR2 YYREEE (reference sequence). The length of the CDR3 is 14 residues. As DNA, the CDR3 is TGTGCCAGCAGCCCCCGGACAGGGGGGACTGAAGCTTTCTTT. It specifies CASSPRTGGTEAFF.

This clone showed up just a few times. This sequence joins TRBV4-1 and TRBJ1-4, with D maybe TRBD1 (5 bases). Germline V gene lookup returns CDR1 MGHRA and CDR2 YSYEKL. This CDR3 is 18 amino acids long. Trimming took 0 bases from V and 7 from J, leaving 21 bases between them. The CDR3 bases are TGCGCCAGCAGCCAAGAACCCAGTACGAAGGGGAGGGGTGAAAAACTGTTTTTT. It translates to CASSQEPSTKGRGEKLFF.

This sequence joins TRBV4-1 and TRBJ1-1; D is unclear. The CDR3 covers 11 residues. Germline V gene data show CDR1 as MGHRA and CDR2 as YSYEKL. Deletions cut 1 base from V and 11 bases from J, with 8 bases between. The CDR3 DNA follows: TGCGCCAGCAGCCAAGGGTCCGGGGCTTTCTTT. Translating gives CASSQGSGAFF.

The chain links TRBV11-3 to TRBJ1-3; D perhaps matches TRBD1 (6 bases). Trimming removed 1 base from V and 3 bases from J, with 13 bases in between. The CDR3 is 16 amino acids. Per germline, CDR1 SGHNT and CDR2 YENEEA. CDR3 in amino acids: CASSLATGMDGNTIYF. The CDR3 bases are TGTGCCAGCAGCTTAGCAACAGGGATGGATGGAAACACCATATATTTT.

A single count supports this clone. The gene calls are TRBV19 and TRBJ2-3; 7 bases agree with TRBD1. There are 15 residues in the CDR3. After removal of 6 bases from V and 4 bases from J, the junction contained 10 bases not matched to a gene. Germline V CDR1 and CDR2: LNHDA, SQIVND (reference sequence). In nucleotides, the CDR3 is TGTGCCAGTAGCACGTCACTCGGGACAGCAGATACGCAGTATTTT. This gives the protein CASSTSLGTADTQYF.

V usage is TRBV4-1 and J usage is TRBJ1-2, with unresolved D. V gave up 6 bases and J gave up 2 bases, with 19 bases separating them. The CDR3 covers 16 residues. Germline V gene data show CDR1 as MGHRA and CDR2 as YSYEKL. CDR3 coding DNA: TGCGCCAGCAGTCACTCTCTGAGTGGGAGGAACTATGGCTACACCTTC. Its translation is CASSHSLSGRNYGYTF.

The gene calls are TRBV4-3 and TRBJ2-7; TRBD1 is a possible D gene (5 bases). The V end lost 0 bases, the J end lost 3 bases, and 9 bases lay between the germline ends. The CDR3 contains 14 residues. The germline gives CDR1 LGHNA, CDR2 YSLEER. This CDR3 reads CASSQEYRGYEQYF. The CDR3 DNA reads TGCGCCAGCAGCCAAGAATATAGGGGCTACGAGCAGTACTTC.

As DNA, the CDR3 is TGTGCCAGCAGTGAGGCTAGCACAGATACGCAGTATTTT. Protein: CASSEASTDTQYF. The genes are TRBV25-1 and TRBJ2-3; no firm D call. Germline V gene data show CDR1 as MGHDK and CDR2 as SYGVNS. The CDR3 contains 13 residues. With 3 bases removed from V and 0 bases from J, the gap between germline ends came to 4 bases.

The genes are TRBV27 and TRBJ1-1; no clear D gene. The CDR3 spans 13 residues. The germline gives CDR1 MNHEY, CDR2 SMNVEV (reference sequence). V gave up 3 bases and J gave up 0 bases, with 5 bases separating them. CDR3 DNA: TGTGCCAGCAGTTTCATAGTGAACACTGAAGCTTTCTTT. Protein product: CASSFIVNTEAFF.

The V call is TRBV5-4, the J call TRBJ2-7; weak D call: TRBD2 (5 bases). The germline V gene has CDR1 SGHNT and CDR2 YYREEE (reference sequence). Trimming removed 4 bases at V and 3 bases at J, with 20 bases between. CDR3 size: 16 residues. Here the CDR3 reads CASSPIPPGRNYEQYF. Here the CDR3 DNA reads TGTGCCAGCAGCCCCATCCCACCGGGAAGAAACTACGAGCAGTACTTC.

The chain recombines TRBV7-9 with TRBJ1-1; D ambiguous. The V and J ends lost 5 bases and 7 bases respectively, with 17 bases between them. This CDR3 contains 14 residues. Germline lookup yields CDR1 SEHNR and CDR2 FQNEAQ (reference sequence). CDR3 nucleotides: TGTGCCAGCAGCCGCCTCAGGACCGGACTTGAAGCTTTCTTT. It encodes CASSRLRTGLEAFF.

This chain connects TRBV29-1 to TRBJ1-1, with a weak D call TRBD1 (5 bases). V dropped 0 bases and J dropped 6 bases, with 8 bases sitting between them. Germline loops: CDR1 SQVTM, CDR2 ANQGSEA. This CDR3 has 12 residues. The CDR3, as DNA: TGCAGCGTTGAAGATAGGGGCGCTGAAGCTTTCTTT. Translated: CSVEDRGAEAFF.

A few counts support this clone. This CDR3 is CASSQGASGSGETQYF. CDR3 bases: TGTGCCAGCAGCCAAGGGGCTAGCGGGAGTGGGGAGACCCAGTACTTC. The genes are TRBV7-9 and TRBJ2-5, with 10 positions matching TRBD2. The CDR3 contains 16 residues. The J segment lost 5 bases and the V segment lost 5 bases, leaving 11 bases of the junction unmatched. Germline CDR1 SEHNR, CDR2 FQNEAQ (reference sequence).

This clone was seen more than once but under ten times. The rearrangement links TRBV6-1 to TRBJ2-7; a weak D match, TRBD1 (5 bases). Trimming pared 10 bases from V and 4 bases from J, leaving 11 bases between. Looked up from germline, CDR1 is MNHNS and CDR2 is SASEGT. This CDR3 is built from 11 residues. CDR3 DNA sequence: TGTGCCACGCGGACAAGTTACGAGCAGTACTTC. Residues: CATRTSYEQYF.

Remarks on this clone: This sample also contains other DNA sequences that code for the same CDR3. This CDR3 is CASRGGNTEAFF. DNA for the CDR3: TGTGCCAGTAGAGGCGGGAACACTGAAGCTTTCTTT. This chain uses TRBV19 with TRBJ1-1, with D unclear. Germline V gene sequence: CDR1 LNHDA, CDR2 SQIVND (reference sequence). Trimming stripped 6 bases from V and 1 base from J, with 6 bases between. CDR3 size: 12 residues.

Comments on this clone: Mismatch with germline at one junction end may stem from a read error. This chain links TRBV7-9 with TRBJ2-6; no firm D call. CDR3 size: 16 residues. Germline values: CDR1 SEHNR, CDR2 FQNEAQ (reference sequence). For the CDR3, the DNA is TGTTCCAGCAGCTTATTCAGAACCTCTGGGGCCAACGTCCTGACTTTC. Encoded protein: CSSSLFRTSGANVLTF.

The genes are TRBV4-3 and TRBJ2-3, with TRBD2 matching 7 bases. The CDR3 is made up of 17 amino acids. The germline gives CDR1 LGHNA, CDR2 YSLEER. Trimming at V came to 1 base and at J to 9 bases, leaving 16 bases not matched to a gene. The CDR3: CASSQGRAAGTKETQYF. CDR3 coding DNA: TGCGCCAGCAGCCAAGGGCGGGCAGCGGGAACAAAAGAAACGCAGTATTTT.

The chain recombines TRBV19 with TRBJ1-5, with TRBD1 as a possible D gene (5 bases). The CDR3 is 13 amino acids. CDR1 LNHDA and CDR2 SQIVND come from the germline V gene (reference sequence). V shed 6 bases and J shed 4 bases, with 10 bases lying between them. The CDR3 reads CASSGNRNQPQHF. CDR3 sequence (DNA): TGTGCCAGTAGCGGAAACAGGAATCAGCCCCAGCATTTT. The full variable domain, its missing parts supplied by reference TRBV19 and TRBJ1-5, is DGGITQSPKYLFRKEGQNVTLSCEQNLNHDAMYWYRQDPGQGLRLIYYSQIVNDFQKGDIAEGYSVSREKKESFPLTVTSAQKNPTAFYLCASSGNRNQPQHFGDGTRLSIL.

The V and J genes are TRBV5-1 and TRBJ1-1; D gene unclear. The CDR3 totals 15 residues. CDR1 is SGHRS, CDR2 YFSETQ, per germline. V lost 3 bases to trimming and J lost 3 bases, with 15 bases between them. CDR3 in amino acids: CASSSWSGTDTEAFF. The CDR3 bases are TGCGCCAGCAGCTCGTGGTCGGGTACGGACACTGAAGCTTTCTTT.

The chain uses TRBV7-8 and TRBJ1-1, with a possible D match to TRBD1 (5 bases). The V end lost 1 base, the J end lost 3 bases, and 15 bases lay between the germline ends. The CDR3 has 16 amino acids. CDR1 and CDR2 (germline): SGHVS, FQNEAQ. CDR3 DNA: TGTGCCAGCAGCTTAGGGGACGGGGGTCAAGACACTGAAGCTTTCTTT. It is translated as CASSLGDGGQDTEAFF.

In DNA form, the CDR3 reads TGTGCCAGCAGCTTCCTTGTTTGGGGAGCGGGATCATCTGAGCAGTACTTC. Encoded protein: CASSFLVWGAGSSEQYF. The chain employs TRBV11-3 and TRBJ2-7, with 7 positions matching TRBD2. This CDR3 has 17 residues. Germline trimming cut 3 bases from V and 7 bases from J; bases unmatched to any gene: 18. Looked up from germline, CDR1 is SGHNT and CDR2 is YENEEA.

The CDR3 spells CASSFQRGYEQYF. CDR3 DNA: TGTGCCAGCAGTTTCCAGCGGGGGTACGAGCAGTACTTC. V is TRBV27 and J is TRBJ2-7, with 8 bases that match TRBD2. V was clipped by 3 bases and J by 4 bases; unmatched bases: 2. The germline V gene encodes CDR1 MNHEY and CDR2 SMNVEV (reference sequence). The CDR3 runs to 13 residues.

The CDR3 bases are TGTGCCAGCAGTTTAAGGGGAAATGAGCAGTTCTTC. Encoded protein: CASSLRGNEQFF. V usage is TRBV27 and J usage is TRBJ2-1, with a weak D call TRBD1 (5 bases). The CDR3 has 12 amino acids. With 2 bases removed from V and 7 bases from J, the gap between germline ends came to 6 bases. Germline assignment: CDR1 MNHEY and CDR2 SMNVEV (reference sequence).

The genes are TRBV7-9 and TRBJ2-5; 7 bases map to TRBD2. The V segment lost 6 bases and the J segment 5 bases; nucleotides outside the gene matches: 9. The CDR3 has 14 residues. Germline CDR1 reads SEHNR; CDR2 reads FQNEAQ (reference sequence). The CDR3 DNA reads as TGTGCCAGCAGGCGGGAGCCGTGGGGGGAGACCCAGTACTTC. Encoded protein: CASRREPWGETQYF.

This clone came up once. The chain is built from TRBV5-6 and TRBJ2-5; a weak D match, TRBD2 (6 bases). The length of the CDR3 is 15 residues. CDR1 is SGHDT and CDR2 is YYEEEE in the germline V gene. V was cut by 4 bases and J by 5 bases, with 18 bases left in between. The DNA of the CDR3 is TGTGCCAGCAGCCACGGAGGGGCGGGATGGGAGACCCAGTACTTC. Protein product: CASSHGGAGWETQYF. Full variable domain (remainder filled in from reference TRBV5-6 and TRBJ2-5): DAGVTQSPTHLIKTRGQQVTLRCSPKSGHDTVSWYQQALGQGPQFIFQYYEEEERQRGNFPDRFSGHQFPNYSSELNVNALLLGDSALYLCASSHGGAGWETQYFGPGTRLLVL.

The chain employs TRBV18 and TRBJ1-1; the match to TRBD1 covers 8 bases. Germline values: CDR1 KGHSH, CDR2 LQKENI. The CDR3 has 17 amino acids. Trimming removed 3 bases from V and 4 bases from J; junction bases left unmatched: 13. For the CDR3, the DNA is TGTGCCAGCTCACCTAGACAGGGGACCCGCGTAGGCACTGAAGCTTTCTTT. This sequence encodes CASSPRQGTRVGTEAFF.

This sequence joins TRBV25-1 and TRBJ1-4; 10 bases align to TRBD1. This CDR3 comprises 13 residues. V was pared by 8 bases and J by 8 bases, with 5 bases of the junction left unmatched. From germline, CDR1 is MGHDK and CDR2 SYGVNS. CDR3 nucleotides: TGTGCCAGCTCGGAGGACAGGGGGGAAAAACTGTTTTTT. This codes for CASSEDRGEKLFF.

The CDR3 sequence is CASSWGLAGTGELFF. In DNA, the CDR3 is TGTGCCAGCAGCTGGGGACTAGCGGGCACCGGGGAGCTGTTTTTT. V is TRBV5-6 and J is TRBJ2-2, with 12 nucleotides matching TRBD2. This CDR3 region has 15 residues. CDR1 SGHDT and CDR2 YYEEEE come from the germline V gene. V was clipped by 3 bases and J by 4 bases; unmatched bases: 1.

This rearrangement joins TRBV4-1 to TRBJ1-1, with 10 nucleotides matching TRBD1. The V gene end was trimmed by 1 base and the J gene end by 1 base; junction bases not matched to a gene: 3. CDR1 MGHRA and CDR2 YSYEKL come from the germline V gene. The CDR3 runs to 16 residues. The CDR3 here is CASSQGQGAWNTEAFF. The DNA of the CDR3 is TGCGCCAGCAGCCAAGGACAGGGGGCATGGAACACTGAAGCTTTCTTT.

The chain employs TRBV6-6 and TRBJ1-5, with TRBD1 identical over 7 bases. CDR1 MNHNY and CDR2 SVGAGI come from the germline V gene (reference sequence). The CDR3 length is 15 residues. V lost 2 bases to trimming and J lost 7 bases; unmatched junction nucleotides: 8. DNA of the CDR3: TGTGCCAGCAGTTACAGGGCGACAGGGCACCAGCCCCAGCATTTT. Translated, it gives CASSYRATGHQPQHF.

The V call is TRBV5-4, the J call TRBJ2-7, with 13 bases that match TRBD2. CDR3 length: 19 residues. The V gene end was trimmed by 2 bases and the J gene end by 6 bases; junction bases not matched to a gene: 17. Germline V lookup: CDR1 SGHNT, CDR2 YYREEE (reference sequence). CDR3 amino acids: CASSLPGLAGLLPFSEQYF. The CDR3, as DNA: TGTGCCAGCAGCTTACCGGGACTAGCGGGATTGCTTCCGTTTAGCGAGCAGTACTTC.

The chain employs TRBV5-1 and TRBJ2-2; a weak D match, TRBD1 (5 bases). The germline CDR1 and CDR2 sequences are SGHRS and YFSETQ. The CDR3 extends over 13 amino acids. Trimming shortened V by 0 bases and J by 6 bases, and 6 bases separated the two germline ends. The CDR3 DNA reads TGCGCCAGCAGCTTGGTGGGGCCCGGGGAGCTGTTTTTT. Translation: CASSLVGPGELFF.